Listed below are T cell receptor beta chains from one sample, sequenced in a study of shared clonotypes between healthy human individuals. This table comes from immunoSEQ multiplex PCR, and its TCRdb copy is limited to in-frame clones, with some not included. This sample has 950,000 to 1,100,000 clones, with roughly 70% found just once. Sequencing was performed on memory CD4+ T cells sorted from blood. The receptors originated from a man aged 18 to 35 in good health. Each CDR3 is given with its conserved first and last residue.

TRBV5-1 CASSSGGPSYNEQFF
TRBV4-1 CASSQVVGGTEAFF
TRBV21-1 CASSKATGRNSPLHF
TRBV10-3 CAISDVGGGSSPLHF
TRBV5-4 CASSHDGSSGKVETQYF
TRBV28 CASTPSGIRPYGTEAFF
TRBV27 CASSIRDTNPHITEAFF
TRBV2 CASSDFWNTEAFF
TRBV19 CASSETDLSNQPQHF
TRBV7-9 CASSRAGQGYEQYF
TRBV4-3 CASSQDWTFTDTQYF
TRBV11-2 CASSSQGGGGTEAFF
TRBV29-1 CSVDPVELTQYF
TRBV5-1 CASSSSLSVSGETQYF
TRBV19 CASSIGGPHDTEAFF
TRBV6-5 CASSSRGVPGNTIYF
TRBV5-4 CASSSWTDPRGELFF
TRBV19 CASSISGGQNIQYF
TRBV12-5 CASGLPPWGPYGYTF
TRBV11-2 CASSLRGVAGEGAFF
TRBV6-1 CASSEASPVGYTF
TRBV29-1 CSVDAREGAFF
TRBV30 CAWTSTNYGYTF
TRBV7-2 CASSPLAGGPLGGEQYF
TRBV7-9 CASSPHKGTEAFF